This is a list of T cell receptor beta chains from one sample in a study of blood T cell repertoires in COVID-19. The data were produced by immunoSEQ multiplex PCR, yet TCRdb's version contains in-frame clones alone and is incomplete. Counted here are 280,000 or so clones, 87% occurring once; the ten biggest clones make up 6% to 7%. Sequenced input: PBMCs or T cells enriched from blood (not recorded which). These receptors all stem from a middle-aged woman who had recovered from COVID-19. Both conserved end residues are part of each CDR3. A D gene is named only where the DNA matches it firmly. Clone size, where shown, is once, few, many, or a class for clones that have expanded.

TRBJ2-5 - TRBV7-2 - CASSLVGAEETQYF TGTGCCAGCAGCCTTGTTGGGGCAGAAGAGACCCAGTACTTC
TRBJ2-5 - TRBV24-1 TRBD2 CATSDPGTSGQETQYF TGTGCCACCAGTGATCCGGGGACTAGCGGCCAAGAGACCCAGTACTTC
TRBJ2-7 - TRBV28 TRBD2 CASSLPGTSGSYEQYF TGTGCCAGCAGCTTACCCGGGACTAGCGGTTCCTACGAGCAGTACTTC
TRBJ2-3 - TRBV5-6 - CASSLVTLLGSPDTQYF TGTGCCAGCAGCTTGGTTACTCTTCTAGGGAGCCCAGATACGCAGTATTTT
TRBJ2-2 - TRBV27 TRBD1 CASRTGTGRIGELFF TGTGCCAGCAGGACCGGGACAGGGAGGATCGGGGAGCTGTTTTTT
TRBJ2-4 - TRBV13 TRBD1 CASSPGQGSQNIQYF TGTGCCAGCAGCCCGGGACAGGGATCGCAAAACATTCAGTACTTC
TRBJ2-1 - TRBV1 - CTSTFPGGRGYNEQFF TGCACCAGCACCTTTCCGGGCGGGAGGGGCTACAATGAGCAGTTCTTC
TRBJ2-7 - TRBV10-2 TRBD2 CASRMTSGSEGEQYF TGCGCCAGCAGGATGACTAGCGGGAGTGAAGGCGAGCAGTACTTC
TRBJ2-7 few TRBV28 - CASSVKRQAYEQYF TGTGCCAGCAGCGTAAAAAGACAGGCCTACGAGCAGTACTTC
TRBJ1-1 - TRBV7-2 - CASSLEQYTEAFF TGTGCCAGCAGCTTAGAACAGTACACTGAAGCTTTCTTT
TRBJ2-1 - TRBV5-1 TRBD2 CASSLVSGTSGPGGQFF TGCGCCAGCAGCTTAGTCAGCGGGACTAGCGGCCCTGGAGGGCAGTTCTTC
TRBJ2-7 - TRBV7-3 TRBD1 CASSSLTGSGEQYF TGTGCCAGCAGCTCTCTGACAGGGTCAGGCGAGCAGTACTTC
TRBJ2-2 once TRBV6-2/TRBV6-3 TRBD1 CASSWDRAITGELFF TGTGCCAGCAGCTGGGACAGGGCAATCACCGGGGAGCTGTTTTTT
TRBJ1-1 - TRBV7-3 TRBD1 CASSNQGGNTEAFF TGTGCCAGCAGTAATCAGGGGGGGAACACTGAAGCTTTCTTT
TRBJ2-3 - TRBV2 - CASSGSARRDTQYF TGTGCCAGCAGTGGCAGCGCCCGGAGGGATACGCAGTATTTT
TRBJ2-7 - TRBV7-9 TRBD2 CASNERDSYEQYF TGTGCCAGCAACGAGCGGGACTCCTACGAGCAGTACTTC
TRBJ2-1 - TRBV4-1 - CASSQGNSQGNEQFF TGCGCCAGCAGCCAAGGGAATAGCCAGGGCAATGAGCAGTTCTTC
TRBJ2-2 few TRBV15 TRBD2 CATSRRDIGGRAAGELFF TGTGCCACCAGCAGAAGAGATATTGGCGGGAGGGCCGCCGGGGAGCTGTTTTTT
TRBJ1-1 - TRBV6-2/TRBV6-3 - CASSSFDTNTEAFF TGTGCCAGCAGTTCCTTCGACACGAACACTGAAGCTTTCTTT
TRBJ2-7 - TRBV5-1 - CASSLPGTSYEQYF TGCGCCAGCAGCTTGCCAGGAACCTCCTACGAGCAGTACTTC
TRBJ2-3 - TRBV28 TRBD2 CASSLGGYGGYGTDTQYF TGTGCCAGCAGTTTGGGAGGGTATGGCGGGTATGGCACAGATACGCAGTATTTT